What follows describes a single T cell receptor beta chain. Antigen unknown. UMIs containing a 6-nucleotide sample barcode were added via template switching. From the 5' RACE reads, TCRdb lists one entry per CDR3 protein and no DNA. The data include approximately 400,000 distinct CDR3 sequences; the top ten clones carry roughly 2.5%. This specimen belongs to a study of monozygotic twins with inflammatory bowel disease. This CDR3 is built from 16 residues. Per germline, CDR1 SEHNR and CDR2 FQNEAQ (reference sequence). Study results and caveats: Clonotype sharing was lower in IBD patients than healthy twins, most markedly with disease activity.

The sample was blood. The chain uses TRBV7-9 and TRBJ1-6. The sequence was obtained from a human donor with ulcerative colitis or Crohn's disease, or a healthy co-twin of an affected twin (not recorded which). The CDR3 sequence: CASSPISGGTQRPLHF.